A selection of T cell receptor beta chains follows, all from one sample in a study of shared clonotypes between healthy human individuals. Only in-frame clones appear in the TCRdb table, and some are missing; sequencing was by immunoSEQ multiplex PCR. In the table there are 2,500,000 or so clones, 93% of which are singletons. The sequencing sample was made of naive CD4+ T cells from PBMCs. Every receptor here comes from a man between 18 and 35 years old in good health. Some clones in this sample may be carry-over from other donors' samples. Each CDR3 is given with its conserved first and last residue. The D gene is left open where the match is weak. Clone size is shown for a subset of rows, as once, few, many or a class of expanded clone.

J gene,clone size,D gene,V gene,CDR3 protein,CDR3 DNA
TRBJ2-7,-,TRBD1,TRBV25-1,CASSDPGQAHYEQYF,TGTGCCAGCAGTGATCCGGGACAGGCCCACTACGAGCAGTACTTC
TRBJ2-7,few,TRBD2,TRBV5-6,CASSLAGVGEQYF,TGTGCCAGCAGCCTAGCGGGAGTGGGCGAGCAGTACTTC
TRBJ2-2,-,-,TRBV28,CASRFGGSALLRELFF,TGTGCCAGCAGATTCGGTGGCAGCGCCTTGCTCAGGGAGCTGTTTTTT
TRBJ2-3,-,TRBD2,TRBV9,CASSGEGPSTDTQYF,TGTGCCAGCAGCGGGGAGGGCCCTAGCACAGATACGCAGTATTTT
TRBJ1-1,-,-,TRBV5-1,CASSLAEVPEAFF,TGCGCCAGCAGCTTGGCCGAGGTTCCTGAAGCTTTCTTT
TRBJ2-1,-,TRBD2,TRBV7-9,CASSPILGGGLAPYNEQFF,TGTGCCAGCAGCCCCATTCTAGGGGGGGGACTAGCGCCGTACAATGAGCAGTTCTTC
TRBJ2-7,-,-,TRBV7-2,CASSLGAIRYEQYF,TGTGCCAGCAGCCTAGGAGCGATCCGCTACGAGCAGTACTTC
TRBJ2-3,-,-,TRBV29-1,CSVEAGTDTQYF,TGCAGCGTTGAGGCAGGCACAGATACGCAGTATTTT
TRBJ2-1,-,TRBD2,TRBV7-9,CASSEPRGLAGGPYNEQFF,TGTGCCAGCAGCGAACCACGGGGACTAGCGGGAGGCCCCTACAATGAGCAGTTCTTC
TRBJ2-3,once,TRBD2,TRBV5-1,CASSGRLLAGGADTQYF,TGCGCCAGCAGCGGACGACTACTAGCGGGAGGTGCAGATACGCAGTATTTT
TRBJ2-7,-,TRBD1,TRBV6-6,CASTPGQDSYEQYF,TGTGCCAGCACACCGGGACAGGATTCCTACGAGCAGTACTTC
TRBJ2-2,-,-,TRBV7-2,CASSLNGPGYNTGELFF,TGTGCCAGCAGCTTAAACGGCCCGGGATACAACACCGGGGAGCTGTTTTTT
TRBJ2-3,once,-,TRBV7-2,CASSLESTDTQYF,TGTGCCAGCAGCTTGGAATCGACAGATACGCAGTATTTT
TRBJ1-2,few,-,TRBV18,CASSPRLTAGYTF,TGTGCCAGCTCACCACGCTTAACCGCAGGCTACACCTTC
TRBJ1-5,once,-,TRBV5-5,CASSSDSNQPQHF,TGTGCCAGCAGTTCGGACAGCAATCAGCCCCAGCATTTT
TRBJ1-6,-,-,TRBV30,CAWSERLNSPLHF,TGTGCCTGGAGCGAACGGCTGAATTCACCCCTCCACTTT
TRBJ2-1,-,-,TRBV19,CASTVRSTYNEQFF,TGTGCCAGTACTGTGCGTTCCACCTACAATGAGCAGTTCTTC
TRBJ2-2,-,-,TRBV28,CASSPPGRLNTGELFF,TGTGCCAGCAGTCCTCCGGGACGGTTGAACACCGGGGAGCTGTTTTTT
TRBJ2-1,once,TRBD1,TRBV5-1,CASSPGTGRGNEQFF,TGCGCCAGCAGCCCGGGGACAGGGAGGGGAAATGAGCAGTTCTTC
TRBJ1-5,-,-,TRBV28,CASSRAGGSNQPQHF,TGTGCCAGCAGCCGGGCGGGGGGTAGCAATCAGCCCCAGCATTTT
TRBJ2-7,-,-,TRBV28,CASSLGPGTPYEQYF,TGTGCCAGCAGCCTGGGCCCCGGAACCCCCTACGAGCAGTACTTC
TRBJ1-2,-,-,TRBV6-5,CASSYSTGNGYTF,TGTGCCAGCAGTTACTCTACCGGGAATGGCTACACCTTC
TRBJ1-2,-,-,TRBV7-9,CASSLVGSYGYTF,TGTGCCAGCAGCTTAGTAGGTAGCTATGGCTACACCTTC
TRBJ2-7,-,TRBD1,TRBV11-2,CASSPPGTGAYEQYF,TGTGCCAGCAGTCCCCCCGGGACAGGGGCCTACGAGCAGTACTTC
TRBJ1-4,once,-,TRBV6-1,CASTDNLEGKLFF,TGTGCCAGCACCGACAACTTGGAAGGAAAACTGTTTTTT
TRBJ2-1,-,TRBD2,TRBV7-2,CASSPGGSMDEQFF,TGTGCCAGCAGCCCCGGCGGGAGTATGGATGAGCAGTTCTTC
TRBJ2-7,-,-,TRBV19,CASSIGPRTSLAYEQYF,TGTGCCAGTAGTATTGGACCCAGAACATCACTAGCCTACGAGCAGTACTTC
TRBJ2-7,-,TRBD2,TRBV10-3,CAITAGAGEQYF,TGTGCCATCACTGCGGGAGCCGGGGAGCAGTACTTC
TRBJ2-1,-,-,TRBV11-3,CASSLAPAGYNEQFF,TGTGCCAGCAGCTTAGCCCCAGCGGGCTACAATGAGCAGTTCTTC
TRBJ1-1,-,TRBD1,TRBV4-2,CASSPETGGGTEAFF,TGTGCCAGCAGCCCGGAGACAGGGGGTGGCACTGAAGCTTTCTTT
TRBJ1-1,-,-,TRBV6-1,CASSESSWGEAFF,TGTGCCAGCAGTGAAAGTAGTTGGGGTGAAGCTTTCTTT
TRBJ2-7,-,-,TRBV19,CASSIEASYEQYF,TGTGCCAGTAGTATAGAGGCCTCCTACGAGCAGTACTTC
TRBJ2-1,-,-,TRBV2,CASSGVGYSYNEQFF,TGTGCCAGCAGTGGGGTCGGGTATTCCTACAATGAGCAGTTCTTC
TRBJ2-3,-,TRBD1,TRBV7-6,CASSRGQGTDTQYF,TGTGCCAGCAGCCGGGGACAGGGCACAGATACGCAGTATTTT
TRBJ2-7,-,TRBD2,TRBV6-4,CASSVSGRDHEQYF,TGTGCCAGCAGTGTAAGCGGGAGAGACCACGAGCAGTACTTC
TRBJ2-5,-,-,TRBV18,CASSPTSPPETQYF,TGTGCCAGCTCACCGACTAGTCCCCCTGAGACCCAGTACTTC
TRBJ1-1,-,-,TRBV10-3,CAIRGHENTEAFF,TGTGCCATCAGGGGTCATGAGAACACTGAAGCTTTCTTT